This T cell receptor (beta chain) was obtained from a study of shared clonotypes between healthy human individuals. This table comes from immunoSEQ multiplex PCR, and its TCRdb copy is limited to in-frame clones, with some not included. The sample lists hundreds of thousands of clones, 90% to 97% occurring once. CD4+ cell separation produced CD45RA+ naive and CD45RA-negative memory subsets. Study-wide findings and caveats: Among the subsets, naive ones generally showed larger estimated richness than memory ones. Sampling covered blood only; tissue repertoires likely differ.

The CDR3 length is 14 residues. Germline-derived CDR1 and CDR2 are SGHRS and YFSETQ. The V segment lost 4 bases and the J segment 2 bases; nucleotides outside the gene matches: 5. Worth noting for this clone: Its cognate antigen is unknown.

V usage is TRBV5-1 and J usage is TRBJ2-5, with 7 bases fitting TRBD1. The source of this sequence is a woman in her 30s in good health. Sequencing was performed on naive CD4+ T cells sorted from blood. This sample's subset: CD45RA+ positively selected. The CDR3 DNA is TGCGCCAGCAGCCAGGGACAGATGCAAGAGACCCAGTACTTC. Protein: CASSQGQMQETQYF.